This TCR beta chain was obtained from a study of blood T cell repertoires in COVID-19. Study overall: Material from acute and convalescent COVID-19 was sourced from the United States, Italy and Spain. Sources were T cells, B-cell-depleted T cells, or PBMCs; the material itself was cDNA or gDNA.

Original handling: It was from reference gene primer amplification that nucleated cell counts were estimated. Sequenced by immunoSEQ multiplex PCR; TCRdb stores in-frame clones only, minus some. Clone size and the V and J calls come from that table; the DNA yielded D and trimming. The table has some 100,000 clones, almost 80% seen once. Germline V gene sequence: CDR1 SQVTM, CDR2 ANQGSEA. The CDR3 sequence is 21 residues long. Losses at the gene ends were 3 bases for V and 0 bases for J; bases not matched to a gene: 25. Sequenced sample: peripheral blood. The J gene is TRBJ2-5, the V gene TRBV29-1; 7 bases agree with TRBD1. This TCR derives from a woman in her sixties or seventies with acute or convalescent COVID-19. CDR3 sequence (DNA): TGCAGCGTTGACTCCCTCTCCCGGGGACAAGGGGACAGACGGTACCAAGAGACCCAGTACTTC. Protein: CSVDSLSRGQGDRRYQETQYF.